This T cell receptor (beta chain) appears in the sequencing data of a study of blood T cell repertoires in COVID-19. Study as a whole: Samples came from the United States, Italy and Spain, spanning acute and convalescent COVID-19. T cells, B-cell-depleted T cells, or PBMCs supplied cDNA or gDNA.

Under the authors' procedure: Estimation of nucleated cell counts was performed using reference gene primer amplification. Clones were sequenced by immunoSEQ multiplex PCR, and TCRdb holds only the in-frame ones, with some missing. The DNA gave D and trimming, while V, J and clone size come from that table. The sample yields more than 90,000 clones, less than 80% seen once. Trimming took off 7 bases at V and 5 bases at J, with 7 bases between the two ends. CDR1 KGHDR and CDR2 SFDVKD come from the germline V gene. CDR3 length: 12 residues. This chain connects TRBV24-1 to TRBJ2-2, with D perhaps matching TRBD1 (5 bases). The TCR sequence derives from a man aged 50 to 60 with acute or convalescent COVID-19. Sequencing used peripheral blood. CDR3 loop: CATRRGTGELFF. CDR3 bases: TGTGCCACCAGAAGGGGTACCGGGGAGCTGTTTTTT.